The entry that follows covers one TCR beta chain sequence. The antigen this receptor binds is unknown. Base qualities are not at hand, and no much larger clone is one base apart. These data are taken from a study of shared clonotypes between healthy human individuals (TCRdb year 2020). For the study in its entirety: The cohort included a few men and a couple of women between 18 and 49 years of age. Per donor, leukapheresis produced somewhere between about 0.94 and 9.5 billion PBMCs. To estimate repertoire size and how much clonotypes are shared between individuals, the study performed deep sequencing of blood TCR repertoires from five healthy adults. For each donor, three plates each were used for CD4 naive and CD4 memory, two plates were used for CD8 naive, and one plate was used for CD8 memory. To increase sequencing depth and limit assay-specific biases, TCR repertoire library preparation and sequencing were carried out by different laboratories using diverse techniques. General findings and caveats noted by the study authors: The small number of donors limited the genetic and exposure-history diversity represented. Pairwise subsampling led to the expectation that sequencing depth would affect the degree of clonotype sharing among donors. Larger estimated clonotype richness was generally found for naive subsets than for memory subsets. About 5% of naive CD4, around 3.5% of naive CD8, around 2.3% of memory CD4, and about 0.4% of memory CD8 clonotypes were shared across several donors. Clonotypes shared by all four sorted-subset donors showed higher generation probabilities than non-shared clonotypes. Rarefaction of sorted-subset datasets indicated incomplete sequencing despite the large sequencing depth. Sampling was restricted to blood, and TCR repertoires in tissue are likely to differ from TCR repertoires in blood.

For CDR1 and CDR2, the germline V gene (reference sequence) lists LNHDA and SQIVND. V is cut by 3 bases and J by 3 bases, and the space between the germline ends is 15 bases. Taken from cysteine to phenylalanine, the CDR3 has 15 residues. This entry keeps only the CDR3 DNA: 45 bases, framed from base 1. The donors were healthy, HIV-negative adults who had no recently reported acute infections or vaccinations. Every donor was a Caucasian adult residing in Nashville, Tennessee, USA. CD4+ T cells were enriched through magnetic negative selection, after which naive cells were positively selected on CD45RA and the remaining negative fraction served as the memory subset. After blood collection by leukapheresis, PBMCs were isolated using Ficoll-Histopaque density gradient centrifugation and then cryopreserved in the vapor phase of liquid nitrogen. Purity and quantity of every magnetically sorted T cell population were checked by analytical flow cytometry. Genomic DNA was isolated from every sorted fraction and measured by UV absorbance on a Nanodrop 2000c.

TCR CDR3 regions were amplified from genomic DNA by multiplex PCR using the deep immunoSEQ assay. Extracted genomic DNA from each cell subset was spread evenly across all wells of several immunoSEQ 96-well plates, with each plate serving as a replicate. For sorted subsets, roughly 200 ng of genomic DNA, equivalent to roughly 33,000 T cell genomes, went into each replicate PCR. Purified libraries were quantified with a Qubit 3.0 fluorometer, sized on a Bioanalyzer 2100, and re-quantified with the KAPA Library Quantification kit. A separate single-read 150-cycle Illumina NextSeq 550 flow cell was used to sequence each immunoSEQ 96-well plate. The authors processed their data as follows. Because only junctional sequences without quality scores were contained in the immunoSEQ output, filtering matching that applied to full-length reads could not be performed. To assign V/J genes and CDR3, sequences were annotated against IMGT germline references using PyIR, a Python wrapper for IgBLAST v1.9. Reads were filtered out if the reads had weak V/J assignments (E-value above 1e-6), no CDR3, stop codons, out-of-frame junctions, or ambiguous translated residues. V3J clonotypes were defined as sequences sharing the same inferred V gene, J gene, and CDR3 amino acid sequence. Percentage overlap between repertoires was computed as shared unique clonotypes divided by the size of the smaller repertoire. Three approaches were used to assess repertoire richness: RTK rarefaction, the Chao1 estimator, and Recon v2.1 estimates of unobserved clonotypes. Generation probabilities were computed with OLGA for all TCRbeta clonotypes obtained by the gDNA method from several donors. Entries here come from immuneACCESS through TCRdb and include only in-frame sequences with V and J called. Some clones fail to appear in such tables; in the studies checked, an unresolved V gene covers under half of the shortfall, and the cause of the remainder is unknown. V, J and clone size reflect that table, while D and trimming were determined from the DNA. The sample yields about 2.4 million clones; 93% were counted once. In total, the top ten clones hold roughly 0.36% of the sample.

The chain joins TRBV19 to TRBJ2-7, with the D call perhaps TRBD1 or TRBD2, as 5 bases match in each case. What was sequenced was naive CD4+ T cells from PBMCs. This specimen's cell subset or site label, per the study, means: CD45RA+ positively selected. The TCR sequence derives from a young man in good health. Some clones in this sample may be carry-over from other donors' samples. The CDR3 protein is CASSIVLGPNYEQYF. The nucleotide sequence reads TGTGCCAGTAGTATTGTGCTGGGACCGAACTACGAGCAGTACTTC.